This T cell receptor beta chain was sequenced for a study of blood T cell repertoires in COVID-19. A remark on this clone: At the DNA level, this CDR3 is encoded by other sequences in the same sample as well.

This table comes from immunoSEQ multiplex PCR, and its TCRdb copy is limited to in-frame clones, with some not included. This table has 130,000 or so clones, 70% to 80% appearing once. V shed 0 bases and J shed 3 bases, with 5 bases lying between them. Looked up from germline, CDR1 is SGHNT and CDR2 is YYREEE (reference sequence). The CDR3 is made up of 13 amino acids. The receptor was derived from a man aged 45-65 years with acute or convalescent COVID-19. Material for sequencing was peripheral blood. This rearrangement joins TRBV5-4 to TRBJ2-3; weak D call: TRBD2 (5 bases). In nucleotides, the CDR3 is TGTGCCAGCAGCTTGGCGGGGACAGATACGCAGTATTTT. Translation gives CASSLAGTDTQYF.